This T cell receptor (beta chain) appears in the sequencing data of a study of blood T cell repertoires in COVID-19. At the level of the study: Researchers got acute and convalescent COVID-19 samples from the United States, Italy and Spain. The cDNA or gDNA used as material had been derived from T cells, B-cell-depleted T cells, or PBMCs.

The assay was immunoSEQ multiplex PCR, and TCRdb's table has in-frame clones only and misses some. The sample includes approximately 280,000 clones, around 89% seen only once; the top ten take about 5%. On this clone itself: The junction differs from germline at one of its ends, possibly a read error.

Looked up from germline, CDR1 is SGHTS and CDR2 is YDEGEE. The CDR3 runs to 12 residues. The sequence derives from a man aged 35 to 55 with acute or convalescent COVID-19. V gene TRBV5-8 combines with J gene TRBJ2-4; D remains ambiguous. Material for sequencing was peripheral blood. CDR3 bases: TGTGCCAGCAGCTTGGCCAGAAACATTCAGTACTTC. Protein: CASSLARNIQYF.